One and the same sample provided the 11 T cell receptor beta chains below, sequenced in a study of molecular identifiers for immune sequencing clone quantification. MiXCR, run by TCRdb on the PCR reads, gives a single entry per CDR3 protein. The data contain about 100,000 distinct CDR3 sequences, approximately 40% of them seen just once; the ten biggest clones take up around 3.9%. The sample consisted of naive CD8+ T cells from blood, with Jurkat cell RNA spiked in. The subset was: FACS-sorted CD8+CD4-CCR7+CD45RA+ naive T cells. These receptor sequences come from a human donor in good health. Some libraries in this study had Jurkat cell RNA spiked in.

V gene TRBV4-1 combines with J gene TRBJ2-2; D is undetermined. Germline assignment: CDR1 MGHRA and CDR2 YSYEKL. The CDR3 has 16 residues. V was shortened by 0 bases and J by 4 bases, with 12 bases between the two germline ends. The CDR3 region has the DNA TGCGCCAGCAGCCAAGAAAACGGTCGGGTCACCGGGGAGCTGTTTTTT. Protein product: CASSQENGRVTGELFF.

V gene TRBV4-2 combines with J gene TRBJ2-3; TRBD2 aligns across 12 bases. With 3 bases clipped from V and 5 bases from J, the junction kept 12 bases outside the gene matches. The germline gives CDR1 LGHNA, CDR2 YNFKEQ. The CDR3 runs to 18 residues. CDR3 coding DNA: TGTGCCAGCAGCCACCCCCCCCGCGGACTAGCGGGAAGAGATACGCAGTATTTT. It translates to CASSHPPRGLAGRDTQYF.

This clonotype rates as medium-sized. This rearrangement joins TRBV5-1 to TRBJ2-1, with TRBD1 identical over 7 bases. Germline trimming cut 4 bases from V and 7 bases from J; bases unmatched to any gene: 14. The CDR3 is 16 residues long. Germline V gene data show CDR1 as SGHRS and CDR2 as YFSETQ. For the CDR3, the DNA is TGCGCCAGCAGCACCACAGGGGTGGGGTACGTGAATGAGCAGTTCTTC. Its translation: CASSTTGVGYVNEQFF.

This clonotype was seen repeatedly, ten times or more. The CDR3 is CASSEPYYSDTQYF. DNA for the CDR3: TGTGCCAGCAGTGAACCGTACTATTCTGATACGCAGTATTTT. The V call is TRBV2, the J call TRBJ2-3; D gene uncertain. The germline V gene has CDR1 SNHLY and CDR2 FYNNEI. Trimming removed 2 bases at V and 6 bases at J, with 12 bases between. The CDR3 totals 14 residues. The entire variable domain, with the rest obtained from reference TRBV2 and TRBJ2-3, is as follows: EPEVTQTPSHQVTQMGQEVILRCVPISNHLYFYWYRQILGQKVEFLVSFYNNEISEKSEIFDDQFSVERPDGSNFTLKIRSTKLEDSAMYFCASSEPYYSDTQYFGPGTRLTVL.

This clonotype has a handful of counts. This chain links TRBV19 with TRBJ2-3, with 10 bases fitting TRBD2. Unmatched junction bases numbered 2, after V lost 2 bases and J lost 3 bases. This CDR3 has 15 residues. From germline, CDR1 is LNHDA and CDR2 SQIVND (reference sequence). The chain's CDR3 is CASSIMGLATDTQYF. The CDR3 DNA sequence: TGTGCCAGTAGTATAATGGGACTAGCGACAGATACGCAGTATTTT.

To note about this clonotype: A read error is likely, as this CDR3 ends without the conserved phenylalanine or tryptophan. The chain links TRBV20-1 to TRBJ2-2; TRBD1 aligns across 7 bases. V was clipped by 6 bases and J by 3 bases; unmatched bases: 10. Germline CDR1 DFQATT, CDR2 SNEGSKA (reference sequence). The CDR3 is 15 residues long. CDR3 nucleotides: TGCAGTGCCAGAACCACAGGGGATCACACCGGGGAGCTGTTTTGT. Its protein product is CSARTTGDHTGELFC.

This clonotype was observed a few times. The chain employs TRBV25-1 and TRBJ2-5; 7 bases are shared with TRBD1. The germline V gene encodes CDR1 MGHDK and CDR2 SYGVNS. There are 15 residues in the CDR3. Losses at the gene ends were 5 bases for V and 1 base for J; bases not matched to a gene: 7. DNA for the CDR3: TGTGCCAGCAGTATCCGGGACAGCATCCAAGAGACCCAGTACTTC. Encoded protein: CASSIRDSIQETQYF.

This clonotype was found many times. The CDR3 bases are TGTGCCAGCAGTTTGGTCAGGGCAGGAAGGCAGTACTTC. This sequence encodes CASSLVRAGRQYF. This chain connects TRBV28 to TRBJ2-7; maybe TRBD1 (5 bases). CDR1 is MDHEN and CDR2 is SYDVKM in the germline V gene. This CDR3 is 13 amino acids long. The germline V and J ends were trimmed by 3 bases and 9 bases, with 15 bases remaining between them.

Comments on this clonotype: Since a much larger clone is just one base distant, this may be a read error. J is TRBJ2-3 and V is TRBV20-1; 9 bases align to TRBD1. The J segment lost 4 bases and the V segment lost 6 bases, leaving 11 bases of the junction unmatched. CDR1 DFQATT and CDR2 SNEGSKA come from the germline V gene (reference sequence). CDR3 length equals 15 residues. CDR3 nucleotides: TGCAGTGCCGTTGTAGGGGACAGGGCATCAGATACGCAGTATTTT. It specifies CSAVVGDRASDTQYF.

CDR3 sequence (DNA): TGTGCCAGCAGCTTAGCGGGACAATCTCAAGAGACCCAGTACTTC. Translated: CASSLAGQSQETQYF. The rearrangement links TRBV11-2 to TRBJ2-5; TRBD1 might be the D (6 bases). Deletions cut 1 base from V and 2 bases from J, with 11 bases between. This CDR3 comprises 15 residues. CDR1 and CDR2 from the germline V gene are SGHAT and FQNNGV. The full variable domain, in which reference TRBV11-2 and TRBJ2-5 provide the parts outside the CDR3, is EAGVAQSPRYKIIEKRQSVAFWCNPISGHATLYWYQQILGQGPKLLIQFQNNGVVDDSQLPKDRFSAERLKGVDSTLKIQPAKLEDSAVYLCASSLAGQSQETQYFGPGTRLLVL.

This chain joins TRBV20-1 and TRBJ1-6; 7 bases are shared with TRBD1. Per the germline V gene, CDR1 is DFQATT and CDR2 is SNEGSKA (reference sequence). Trimming removed 5 bases from V and 9 bases from J; junction bases left unmatched: 16. This CDR3 is built from 16 residues. The CDR3 nucleotides read TGCAGTGCTGGACCTCGGGACAGAGGGGAAAGTTCACCCCTCCACTTT. Translating it yields CSAGPRDRGESSPLHF.